Listed here are 17 T cell receptor beta chains from one sample, sequenced in a study of T cell repertoires in cytomegalovirus infection. MiXCR, run by TCRdb on the reads, gives a single entry per CDR3 protein. Of 150,000 to 160,000 distinct CDR3 sequences in the sample, 23% were seen once. Sequencing used PBMCs. The receptors were gathered from a human donor in good health (CMV status not recorded). Some clones in this sample may be carry-over from other donors' samples.

The rearrangement joins TRBV15 to TRBJ1-3; D is undetermined. Trimming took 0 bases from V and 5 from J, leaving 14 bases between them. Germline-derived CDR1 and CDR2 are LNHNV and YYDKDF (reference sequence). The length of the CDR3 is 16 residues. Here the CDR3 reads CATSRDTPPTRNTIYF. The CDR3 nucleotides are TGTGCCACCAGCAGAGATACCCCTCCTACAAGAAACACCATATATTTT. Looking up the rest from reference TRBV15 and TRBJ1-3 gives the full variable domain: DAMVIQNPRYQVTQFGKPVTLSCSQTLNHNVMYWYQQKSSQAPKLLFHYYDKDFNNEADTPDNFQSRRPNTSFCFLDIRSPGLGDTAMYLCATSRDTPPTRNTIYFGEGSWLTVV.

This chain links TRBV11-1 with TRBJ1-1; 8 bases align to TRBD1. CDR3 length equals 14 residues. Germline V gives CDR1 SGHAT, CDR2 FQDESV (reference sequence). Losses at the gene ends were 5 bases for V and 7 bases for J; bases not matched to a gene: 9. The chain's CDR3 is CASSHGQGRGEAFF. The CDR3 DNA sequence: TGTGCCAGCAGCCATGGACAGGGAAGAGGTGAAGCTTTCTTT. Drawing the rest from reference TRBV11-1 and TRBJ1-1, the complete variable domain is EAEVAQSPRYKITEKSQAVAFWCDPISGHATLYWYRQILGQGPELLVQFQDESVVDDSQLPKDRFSAERLKGVDSTLKIQPAELGDSAMYLCASSHGQGRGEAFFGQGTRLTVV.

This clonotype was observed many times. The chain employs TRBV7-2 and TRBJ2-5; D is perhaps TRBD2 (5 bases). The CDR3 is made up of 14 amino acids. Germline loops: CDR1 SGHTA, CDR2 FQGNSA. The V end was cut by 3 bases, the J end by 4 bases, with 12 bases between. The chain's CDR3 is CASSLYGRRETQYF. As DNA, the CDR3 is TGTGCCAGCAGCTTGTATGGGAGAAGAGAGACCCAGTACTTC.

This clonotype has just a few counts. The DNA for the CDR3 is TGTGCCAGCAGCCCACCTACAGGGGCTGGCCAAAACATTCAGTACTTC. It translates to CASSPPTGAGQNIQYF. The chain joins TRBV7-2 to TRBJ2-4; 7 bases match TRBD1. This CDR3 spans 16 amino acids. V shed 5 bases and J 5 bases; nucleotides not matched to a gene: 12. Germline CDR1 and CDR2: SGHTA and FQGNSA.

This clonotype has just a few counts. The chain carries TRBV29-1 and TRBJ2-2; D ambiguous. The CDR3 contains 13 residues. Germline V gives CDR1 SQVTM, CDR2 ANQGSEA. Trimming cost V 3 bases and J 6 bases, with 11 bases left between them. CDR3 nucleotides: TGCAGCGTTGACCCGGACCAATCCGGGGAGCTGTTTTTT. This gives the protein CSVDPDQSGELFF.

In its sample, this clonotype was seen many times. The chain joins TRBV28 to TRBJ2-1; 8 bases are shared with TRBD2. This CDR3 is built from 13 residues. Germline CDR1 reads MDHEN; CDR2 reads SYDVKM. With 5 bases clipped from V and 7 bases from J, the junction kept 4 bases outside the gene matches. CDR3 DNA: TGTGCCAGCAGTGAAGGACTAGCTAATGAGCAGTTCTTC. It is translated as CASSEGLANEQFF.

This chain connects TRBV5-6 to TRBJ1-5; 10 bases line up with TRBD1. CDR1 is SGHDT and CDR2 is YYEEEE in the germline V gene. The CDR3 is 14 residues long. Trimming cost V 3 bases and J 4 bases; bases outside gene matches: 1. The CDR3 nucleotides read TGTGCCAGCAGCTGGGGACAGGGGAATCAGCCCCAGCATTTT. It codes for CASSWGQGNQPQHF.

Many counts were recorded for this clonotype. The chain joins TRBV7-9 to TRBJ2-5, with TRBD2 identical over 8 bases. The trim removed 5 bases at V and 4 bases at J, leaving 3 bases unmatched. Looked up from germline, CDR1 is SEHNR and CDR2 is FQNEAQ (reference sequence). The CDR3 runs 13 residues. CDR3 nucleotides: TGTGCCAGCAGCCCCAGCGGGGGAGAGACCCAGTACTTC. This encodes CASSPSGGETQYF.

This clonotype was detected only a few times. The V and J genes are TRBV19 and TRBJ1-5, with D possibly matching TRBD1 (5 bases). From germline, CDR1 is LNHDA and CDR2 SQIVND (reference sequence). Trimming left V 5 bases short and J 12 bases short, with 11 bases between. The CDR3 spans 11 residues. The CDR3 loop reads CASSSPGLQHF. CDR3 coding DNA: TGTGCCAGTAGTTCTCCAGGGCTCCAGCATTTT.

The gene calls are TRBV28 and TRBJ2-4, with a weak D call TRBD1 (6 bases). Trimming stripped 5 bases from V and 0 bases from J, with 14 bases between. Germline V gene lookup returns CDR1 MDHEN and CDR2 SYDVKM. The CDR3 spans 16 residues. DNA of the CDR3: TGTGCCAGCAGTCCCGAGACAGGTATAGCCAAAAACATTCAGTACTTC. Amino acid sequence: CASSPETGIAKNIQYF.

This clonotype came up a few times. The genes are TRBV12-3 or TRBV12-4 and TRBJ2-4, with D perhaps TRBD1 (6 bases). This CDR3 contains 16 residues. Trimming removed 3 bases from V and 8 bases from J, with 20 bases in between. The CDR3: CASSFGRGEGADIQYF. DNA of the CDR3: TGTGCCAGCAGTTTCGGCAGGGGTGAGGGTGCAGACATTCAGTACTTC.

This clonotype was counted many times. The genes are TRBV7-2 and TRBJ2-6; 7 nucleotides align to TRBD1. With 5 bases clipped from V and 0 bases from J, the junction kept 1 base outside the gene matches. In germline, CDR1 is SGHTA, CDR2 FQGNSA. This CDR3 is built from 15 residues. CDR3 DNA: TGTGCCAGCAGCAGGGACAGCTCTGGGGCCAACGTCCTGACTTTC. It is translated as CASSRDSSGANVLTF. The variable domain in full, completed from reference TRBV7-2 and TRBJ2-6, reads GAGVSQSPSNKVTEKGKDVELRCDPISGHTALYWYRQSLGQGLEFLIYFQGNSAPDKSGLPSDRFSAERTGGSVSTLTIQRTQQEDSAVYLCASSRDSSGANVLTFGAGSRLTVL.

This clonotype was observed many times. This chain uses TRBV7-2 with TRBJ1-2; TRBD1 might be the D (5 bases). V was shortened by 1 base and J by 4 bases, with 25 bases between the two germline ends. Germline V lookup: CDR1 SGHTA, CDR2 FQGNSA. The CDR3 loop spans 19 amino acids. The CDR3 here is CASSLVDPGLRAPSYGYTF. CDR3 coding DNA: TGTGCCAGCAGCTTAGTGGACCCGGGACTCCGTGCTCCATCCTATGGCTACACCTTC.

In the case of this clonotype: With a much larger clone just one base away, this may be a read error. As the CDR3 is not closed by the conserved phenylalanine or tryptophan, this likely results from a read error. This chain joins TRBV7-9 and TRBJ2-5; no definite D call. In germline, CDR1 is SEHNR, CDR2 FQNEAQ (reference sequence). With 3 bases removed from V and 4 bases from J, the gap between germline ends came to 6 bases. The CDR3 is 12 amino acids. In DNA, the CDR3 is TGTGCCAGCAGCTTCACCGCAGAGACCCAGTACGTC. Residues: CASSFTAETQYV.

This clonotype was recorded at least ten times. One junction end disagrees with the germline gene, perhaps due to a read error. V is TRBV28 and J is TRBJ2-5, with D perhaps TRBD1 or TRBD2 (6 bases each). The germline V gene encodes CDR1 MDHEN and CDR2 SYDVKM. The CDR3 contains 17 residues. The CDR3 sequence: CASSGPGGQAYQETQYF. In DNA, the CDR3 is TGTGCCAGCAGTGGCCCCGGGGGCCAGGCTTACCAGGAGACCCAGTACTTC.

This clonotype was seen at least ten times. J is TRBJ2-2 and V is TRBV19; maybe TRBD1 (5 bases). The V and J ends lost 7 bases and 5 bases respectively, with 14 bases between them. CDR1 LNHDA and CDR2 SQIVND come from the germline V gene (reference sequence). The CDR3 totals 14 residues. DNA for the CDR3: TGTGCCAGTACCTCCGCAGGGTGGACCGGGGAGCTGTTTTTT. Protein: CASTSAGWTGELFF.

The sample holds many counts of this clonotype. The chain recombines TRBV28 with TRBJ1-1, with TRBD1 matching 9 bases. The germline V gene has CDR1 MDHEN and CDR2 SYDVKM. Trimming took 8 bases from V and 6 from J; bases not matched to a gene: 16. The CDR3 runs 16 residues. The CDR3 is CASGINLGTGPSEAFF. The CDR3 coding sequence is TGTGCCAGCGGGATTAATCTAGGGACAGGGCCGTCTGAAGCTTTCTTT.